This T cell receptor beta chain was sequenced in a study of Ad26.COV2.S vaccination and SARS-CoV-2 variants. Study at large: The donor belonged to the COV1001 Ad26.COV2.S trial arm.

Regarding treatment: 15 to 20 received Ad26.COV2.S at low or high dose, single or two shots; about five received placebo; per-sample allocation not given. Vaccine and placebo recipients were sampled on day 63 after the first injection. Only in-frame clones appear in the TCRdb table, and some are missing; sequencing was by immunoSEQ multiplex PCR. The repertoire holds about 460,000 clones, with 80% to 90% as singletons. This CDR3 comprises 15 residues. Germline V gene lookup returns CDR1 SGHNT and CDR2 YYREEE (reference sequence). The trim removed 3 bases at V and 4 bases at J, leaving 6 bases unmatched.

This chain connects TRBV5-4 to TRBJ2-7, with 11 bases aligning to TRBD2. The source of this sequence is a person between 18 and 59 years old who received the Ad26.COV2.S COVID-19 vaccine or a placebo. The sample in question was peripheral blood, obtained in a trial of Ad26.COV2.S vaccine versus placebo. The CDR3 DNA is TGTGCCAGCAGCTACGGGACTAGCGGAGGATACGAGCAGTACTTC. It encodes CASSYGTSGGYEQYF.